A single sample is the source of the 4 T cell receptor beta chains below, sequenced in a study of circulating tumor DNA in untreated peripheral T-cell lymphoma. The protocol was immunoSEQ multiplex PCR, while the TCRdb copy is restricted to in-frame clones and leaves out a portion. Among about 6,600 clones listed, 62% were seen once. The material sequenced was tumor tissue. These receptors all come from a human donor with peripheral T-cell lymphoma.

CDR3: CASSLPGRGLSYEQYF. The CDR3 bases are TGTGCCAGCAGCTTGCCGGGTAGGGGGCTCTCCTACGAGCAGTACTTC. V is TRBV11-3 and J is TRBJ2-7; 7 bases match TRBD1. V lost 3 bases to trimming and J lost 0 bases; unmatched junction nucleotides: 8. CDR3 length: 16 residues. Germline CDR1 is SGHNT and CDR2 is YENEEA.

The chain couples TRBV5-1 to TRBJ2-2; unclear D gene. Trimming removed 4 bases from V and 6 bases from J, with 13 bases in between. Germline V gives CDR1 SGHRS, CDR2 YFSETQ. CDR3 length: 14 amino acids. Written as DNA, the CDR3 is TGCGCCAGCAGCCAAGAGTTTTTAGCCGGGGAGCTGTTTTTT. This translates into CASSQEFLAGELFF.

The V call is TRBV19, the J call TRBJ1-3, with D tentatively TRBD1 (6 bases). The germline CDR1 and CDR2 sequences are LNHDA and SQIVND (reference sequence). V gave up 7 bases and J gave up 0 bases, with 10 bases separating them. The length of the CDR3 is 14 residues. The CDR3 DNA reads as TGTGCCAGTATTCGACAGGACTCTGGAAACACCATATATTTT. It yields the protein CASIRQDSGNTIYF.

This clone was detected only a few times. The rearrangement links TRBV6-8 to TRBJ2-1; tentatively, D is TRBD1 (7 bases). CDR1 is MNHGY, CDR2 SAAAGT, per germline. This CDR3 contains 16 residues. Between the trimmed V and J ends, which lost 0 bases and 9 bases, there was a span of 18 bases. The CDR3 nucleotides read TGTGCCAGCAGTTACTCGCGGGACAGCGTAAGGTTTGAGCAGTTCTTC. It translates to CASSYSRDSVRFEQFF.